What follows describes a single T cell receptor (beta chain). This CDR3 contains 15 residues. Looked up from germline, CDR1 is MDHEN and CDR2 is SYDVKM. V gave up 6 bases and J gave up 7 bases; unmatched junction bases: 12. The data were taken from a study of blood T cell repertoires in COVID-19. At the level of the study: The study drew acute and convalescent COVID-19 samples from the United States, Italy and Spain. T cells, B-cell-depleted T cells, or PBMCs provided the cDNA or gDNA that served as material.

In the source study's methods: Reference gene primer amplification gave estimated nucleated cell counts. Here immunoSEQ multiplex PCR was the method, and the copy in TCRdb shows in-frame clones only, minus some. For V, J and clone size, that table is used; D and trimming come from the DNA. The sample has about 200,000 clones, more than 85% seen once; the top ten hold roughly 0.7%. The rearrangement links TRBV28 to TRBJ2-7; 10 bases fit TRBD1. This clonotype was sampled from a man aged 35 to 55 with acute or convalescent COVID-19. The sequenced sample was peripheral blood. CDR3 sequence reads: CASSPWGTGAGEQYF. The CDR3 DNA reads as TGTGCCAGCAGCCCCTGGGGGACAGGGGCGGGGGAGCAGTACTTC.